The 29 T cell receptor beta chains given below trace back to one sample, sequenced in a study of blood T cells in healthy people across ages. A sample-barcoded 5' primer and a J-beta primer mix were used in a second PCR of roughly 7 to 11 cycles. TCRdb reanalysed the 5' RACE reads using MiXCR and keeps one entry per CDR3 protein. The sample includes a few hundred thousand distinct CDR3 sequences, about half of them seen just once. The sequencing input was blood. The receptors shown here come from a man aged 60-69 years in good health.

This clonotype was seen only a few times. J is TRBJ1-5 and V is TRBV20-1; a weak D match, TRBD1 (5 bases). The ends were cut back, 6 bases at V and 2 bases at J, with 17 bases in the middle. Germline CDR1 is DFQATT and CDR2 is SNEGSKA (reference sequence). The CDR3 is made up of 15 amino acids. The CDR3 here is CSATPGARGNQPQHF. The CDR3 bases are TGCAGTGCCACTCCCGGGGCCCGGGGCAATCAGCCCCAGCATTTT.

There are a few counts of this clonotype. This chain joins TRBV29-1 and TRBJ2-1; TRBD1 might be the D (6 bases). Trimming shortened V by 1 base and J by 12 bases, and 16 bases separated the two germline ends. Germline V gene data show CDR1 as SQVTM and CDR2 as ANQGSEA. There are 13 residues in the CDR3. CDR3 coding DNA: TGCAGCGTTGAAGGGCCAGGACAGCTGGGGCAGTTCTTC. Protein sequence: CSVEGPGQLGQFF.

Comment on this clonotype: An end of the junction does not agree with germline; a read error may underlie this. CDR3 nucleotides: TGTGCCAGCAGTTCGCCGGGACAGGGGTACAATGGGCAGTTCTTC. Translation gives CASSSPGQGYNGQFF. This chain uses TRBV7-9 with TRBJ2-1; 10 bases agree with TRBD1. This CDR3 comprises 15 residues. Germline V CDR1 and CDR2: SEHNR, FQNEAQ (reference sequence).

This rearrangement joins TRBV9 to TRBJ1-5; 7 nucleotides line up with TRBD1. CDR1 is SGDLS, CDR2 YYNGEE, per germline. J lost 0 bases, V lost 4 bases, and 4 bases had no gene match. This CDR3 has 15 amino acids. DNA for the CDR3: TGTGCCAGCAGCCCGGGACAGTTTAGCAATCAGCCCCAGCATTTT. Its translation: CASSPGQFSNQPQHF.

This clonotype occurred many times. The rearrangement uses TRBV7-3 and TRBJ1-1, with a possible D match to TRBD1 (6 bases). The CDR3 runs to 13 residues. The V and J ends lost 1 base and 6 bases respectively, with 9 bases between them. Looked up from germline, CDR1 is SGHTA and CDR2 is FQGTGA. The CDR3 sequence is CASSLREGAEAFF. CDR3 bases: TGTGCCAGCAGCTTAAGGGAGGGGGCTGAAGCTTTCTTT.

This clonotype is a singleton in its sample. The chain uses TRBV4-2 and TRBJ2-5; TRBD2 matches at 9 bases. The CDR3 has 16 residues. Trimming took 0 bases from V and 11 from J; bases not matched to a gene: 13. Germline values: CDR1 LGHNA, CDR2 YNFKEQ. CDR3 residues: CASSQEPSGAYNEQYF. DNA of the CDR3: TGTGCCAGCAGCCAAGAGCCTAGCGGGGCCTACAATGAGCAGTACTTC.

This clonotype was seen a few times. This chain connects TRBV29-1 to TRBJ2-7; maybe TRBD1 (5 bases). The better agreement between TRBJ2-5 and the DNA end casts doubt on the J call. CDR3 length: 16 residues. Per the germline V gene, CDR1 is SQVTM and CDR2 is ANQGSEA. The CDR3 reads CSVVIFGQGLRETQYF. The CDR3 nucleotides are TGCAGCGTTGTCATATTCGGGCAGGGTCTTAGGGAGACCCAGTACTTC.

This clonotype was observed many times. The genes are TRBV3-1 and TRBJ1-1; D may be TRBD1 (6 bases). The CDR3 spans 15 residues. The germline V gene encodes CDR1 LGHDT and CDR2 YNNKEL (reference sequence). V dropped 1 base and J dropped 4 bases, with 13 bases sitting between them. As DNA, the CDR3 is TGTGCCAGCAGCCAAGTAGGGGGGGGAACCACTGAAGCTTTCTTT. Encoded protein: CASSQVGGGTTEAFF.

This clonotype was detected ten times or more. The chain recombines TRBV7-9 with TRBJ2-1, with 8 bases identical to TRBD1. Germline V gene data show CDR1 as SEHNR and CDR2 as FQNEAQ (reference sequence). The CDR3 consists of 14 residues. V was pared by 8 bases and J by 8 bases, with 11 bases of the junction left unmatched. This CDR3 is CASGDRRAGDEQFF. DNA of the CDR3: TGTGCCAGCGGGGACAGGCGGGCAGGCGATGAGCAGTTCTTC.

A word on this clonotype: Germline and junction disagree at one end, which may indicate a read error. CDR3 nucleotide sequence: TGCAGCGTTCAAACAGGGGTATATGACTACACCTTC. Encoded protein: CSVQTGVYDYTF. The chain recombines TRBV29-1 with TRBJ1-2, with 7 bases fitting TRBD1. Germline CDR1 is SQVTM and CDR2 is ANQGSEA. This CDR3 comprises 12 residues.

The rearrangement uses TRBV5-1 and TRBJ2-1; D is perhaps TRBD2 (7 bases). The CDR3 covers 15 residues. V was trimmed by 4 bases and J by 6 bases, leaving 17 bases between them. Per germline, CDR1 SGHRS and CDR2 YFSETQ. The CDR3 sequence: CASSRGGAQGNEQFF. The CDR3 DNA is TGCGCCAGCAGCCGTGGGGGGGCTCAGGGCAATGAGCAGTTCTTC.

V is TRBV4-3 and J is TRBJ1-2; 7 positions match TRBD1. V trimming: 5 bases; J trimming: 5 bases; junction bases outside the gene matches: 11. In germline, CDR1 is LGHNA, CDR2 YSLEER. This CDR3 comprises 15 residues. CDR3 sequence reads: CASSSRDSYLYGYTF. The CDR3 nucleotides read TGCGCCAGCAGCTCCCGGGACAGCTACCTGTATGGCTACACCTTC.

This clonotype was counted between two and nine times. V gene TRBV27 combines with J gene TRBJ2-1; no firm D call. The CDR3 length is 13 residues. Germline assignment: CDR1 MNHEY and CDR2 SMNVEV (reference sequence). The V gene lost 7 bases and the J gene lost 0 bases, with 7 bases spanning the gap. The chain's CDR3 is CASTSSSYNEQFF. CDR3 sequence (DNA): TGTGCCAGCACCTCGAGCTCCTACAATGAGCAGTTCTTC.

This clonotype appeared a few times. The chain's CDR3 is CASRINTDRVTEAFF. In DNA form, the CDR3 reads TGTGCCAGCAGGATCAACACTGACAGGGTCACTGAAGCTTTCTTT. The V call is TRBV12-3 or TRBV12-4, the J call TRBJ1-1; TRBD1 matches 7 bases. The CDR3 sequence is 15 residues long. Trimming cost V 6 bases and J 4 bases; bases outside gene matches: 11.

The chain has TRBV5-5 and TRBJ2-5; no clear D. V lost 2 bases to trimming and J lost 0 bases, with 11 bases between them. The CDR3 extends over 15 amino acids. Per the germline V gene, CDR1 is SGHKS and CDR2 is YYEKEE (reference sequence). The CDR3 sequence is CASSLLESYQETQYF. The CDR3 region has the DNA TGTGCCAGCAGCTTACTCGAGTCGTACCAAGAGACCCAGTACTTC.

This clonotype was picked up one time. The J gene is TRBJ1-1, the V gene TRBV20-1; D not certain. This CDR3 region has 16 residues. Germline V lookup: CDR1 DFQATT, CDR2 SNEGSKA (reference sequence). V dropped 0 bases and J dropped 3 bases, with 17 bases sitting between them. CDR3: CSARDSEAGTDTEAFF. The CDR3 coding sequence is TGCAGTGCTAGAGATTCAGAGGCAGGAACGGACACTGAAGCTTTCTTT.

The chain is built from TRBV30 and TRBJ2-4; D gene uncertain. The last part of the DNA fits TRBJ2-7 better; the J call may be wrong. The CDR3 covers 11 residues. CDR1 and CDR2 from the germline V gene are GTSNPN and SVGIG (reference sequence). Here the CDR3 DNA reads TGTGCCGGGCTGGGCAGCTACGAGCAGTACTTC. It translates to CAGLGSYEQYF.

In its sample, this clonotype was seen many times. The chain combines TRBV12-3 or TRBV12-4 with TRBJ2-1, with 8 bases identical to TRBD2. CDR3 length equals 14 residues. V shed 6 bases and J 9 bases; nucleotides not matched to a gene: 10. CDR3 in amino acids: CASRRGLGSIEQFF. The CDR3 DNA is TGTGCCAGCAGACGGGGACTAGGATCTATTGAGCAGTTCTTC.

The rearrangement joins TRBV15 to TRBJ1-1; D might be TRBD1 (5 bases). The germline CDR1 and CDR2 sequences are LNHNV and YYDKDF (reference sequence). The V end was cut by 0 bases, the J end by 2 bases, with 19 bases between. The CDR3 has 18 residues. The CDR3 coding sequence is TGTGCCACCAGCAGAGATCTTTCAGGGCAGAGCCGTAACACTGAAGCTTTCTTT. Translated, it gives CATSRDLSGQSRNTEAFF.

In its sample, this clonotype was seen a few times. V usage is TRBV20-1 and J usage is TRBJ1-2; a possible D gene is TRBD1 (6 bases). Trimming left V 6 bases short and J 6 bases short, with 14 bases between. Germline-derived CDR1 and CDR2 are DFQATT and SNEGSKA (reference sequence). The CDR3 consists of 12 residues. In nucleotides, the CDR3 is TGCAGTGCGTATCCGGGACAAGATGGCTACACCTTC. It specifies CSAYPGQDGYTF.

The V and J genes are TRBV7-2 and TRBJ1-2, with TRBD1 as a possible D gene (5 bases). Deletions cut 2 bases from V and 7 bases from J, with 11 bases between. Germline assignment: CDR1 SGHTA and CDR2 FQGNSA. The CDR3 has 13 amino acids. The DNA of the CDR3 is TGTGCCAGCAGCTTATCGGGGGAGAGTGGCTACACCTTC. This sequence encodes CASSLSGESGYTF. The variable domain in full, with the rest retrieved from reference TRBV7-2 and TRBJ1-2, is GAGVSQSPSNKVTEKGKDVELRCDPISGHTALYWYRQSLGQGLEFLIYFQGNSAPDKSGLPSDRFSAERTGGSVSTLTIQRTQQEDSAVYLCASSLSGESGYTFGSGTRLTVV.

This clonotype was seen many times. The chain has TRBV7-2 and TRBJ2-6; tentatively, D is TRBD2 (6 bases). V was shortened by 5 bases and J by 0 bases, with 14 bases between the two germline ends. CDR1 is SGHTA, CDR2 FQGNSA, per germline. This CDR3 is 17 amino acids long. Written as DNA, the CDR3 is TGTGCCAGCAGCAGATCCGGGACTCGCTCTGGGGCCAACGTCCTGACTTTC. Its protein product is CASSRSGTRSGANVLTF.

This chain connects TRBV6-2 or TRBV6-3 to TRBJ2-3, with D possibly being TRBD1 (6 bases). V dropped 9 bases and J dropped 9 bases, with 16 bases sitting between them. Germline-derived CDR1 and CDR2 are MNHEY and SVGEGT. The CDR3 spans 12 residues. CDR3 protein: CASKTSGETQYF. CDR3 sequence (DNA): TGTGCCAGTAAGACCTCAGGGGAAACGCAGTATTTT.

This chain connects TRBV7-2 to TRBJ2-3; a possible D gene is TRBD2 (5 bases). CDR1 and CDR2 (germline): SGHTA, FQGNSA. The length of the CDR3 is 16 residues. V gave up 1 base and J gave up 7 bases, with 18 bases separating them. DNA for the CDR3: TGTGCCAGCAGCTTAGGGGCTAGCCCTGGAGGCAATACGCAGTATTTT. Translation gives CASSLGASPGGNTQYF.

This clonotype was seen a single time. In nucleotides, the CDR3 is TGTGCCAGCAGTTTAAGGGGGAGGGGAGATACGCAGTATTTT. This sequence encodes CASSLRGRGDTQYF. This chain joins TRBV12-3 or TRBV12-4 and TRBJ2-3; D is perhaps TRBD2 (7 bases). Trimming left V 2 bases short and J 5 bases short, with 11 bases between. The CDR3 runs to 14 residues.

This clonotype was detected only a few times. V is TRBV4-3 and J is TRBJ1-4; D gene ambiguous. CDR1 and CDR2 from the germline V gene are LGHNA and YSLEER. CDR3 size: 13 residues. The germline V and J ends were trimmed by 0 bases and 8 bases, with 7 bases remaining between them. CDR3: CASSQDLREKLFF. CDR3 nucleotides: TGCGCCAGCAGCCAAGATTTAAGGGAAAAACTGTTTTTT.

Ten or more counts support this clonotype. The chain joins TRBV7-2 to TRBJ1-2; no clear D. Germline assignment: CDR1 SGHTA and CDR2 FQGNSA. V lost 1 base, J lost 0 bases, and 3 bases lay in between. The CDR3 extends over 13 amino acids. CDR3 sequence (DNA): TGTGCCAGCAGCTTAGGGCCTAACTATGGCTACACCTTC. Residues: CASSLGPNYGYTF.

About this clonotype: A much larger clone differs from this one at a single base, so this may be a read error. The chain joins TRBV27 to TRBJ2-3; tentative D call: TRBD1 (6 bases). This CDR3 has 15 amino acids. Germline CDR1 reads MNHEY; CDR2 reads SMNVEV (reference sequence). The chain's CDR3 is CSSSLTGFTLDTQYF. Here the CDR3 DNA reads TGTTCCAGCAGTTTGACAGGTTTCACACTTGATACGCAGTATTTT.

In its sample, this clonotype was seen a few times. The chain links TRBV20-1 to TRBJ2-7; D may be TRBD2 (6 bases). The CDR3 is 13 amino acids. The V gene's germline CDR1 is DFQATT and CDR2 SNEGSKA (reference sequence). The ends were cut back, 5 bases at V and 2 bases at J, with 13 bases in the middle. In DNA, the CDR3 is TGCAGTGCTGGAGGGGACGGAGCCTACGAGCAGTACTTC. Protein: CSAGGDGAYEQYF.